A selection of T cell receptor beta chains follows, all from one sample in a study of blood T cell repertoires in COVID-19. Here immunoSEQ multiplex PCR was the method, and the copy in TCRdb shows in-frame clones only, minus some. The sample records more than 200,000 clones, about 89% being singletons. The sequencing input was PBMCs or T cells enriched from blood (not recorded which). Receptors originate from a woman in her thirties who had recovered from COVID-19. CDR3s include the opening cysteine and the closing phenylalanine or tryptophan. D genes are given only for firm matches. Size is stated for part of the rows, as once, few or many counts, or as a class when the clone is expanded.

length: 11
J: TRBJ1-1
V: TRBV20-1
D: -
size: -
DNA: TGCAGCGAGAAATCAGGGGTAGGTGCTTTCTTT
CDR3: CSEKSGVGAFF

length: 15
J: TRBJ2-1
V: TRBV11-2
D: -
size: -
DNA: TGTGCCAGCAGCTTTCAACGGGAGTCCTACAATGAGCAGTTCTTC
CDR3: CASSFQRESYNEQFF

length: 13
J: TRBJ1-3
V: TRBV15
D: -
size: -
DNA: TGTGCCACCACCCGCCCGGGTTTTGGGACCATATATTTT
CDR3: CATTRPGFGTIYF

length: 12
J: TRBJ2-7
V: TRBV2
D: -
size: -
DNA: TGTGCCAGCAGTATCCAGGGCTACGAGCAGTACTTC
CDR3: CASSIQGYEQYF

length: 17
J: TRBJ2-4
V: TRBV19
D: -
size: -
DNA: TGTGCCAGTAGTATACTACCAGGGATGAGCGCCAAAAACATTCAGTACTTC
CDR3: CASSILPGMSAKNIQYF

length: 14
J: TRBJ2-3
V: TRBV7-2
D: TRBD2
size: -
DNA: TGTGCCAGCAGCTTTCGACTAGCCGCAGATACGCAGTATTTT
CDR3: CASSFRLAADTQYF

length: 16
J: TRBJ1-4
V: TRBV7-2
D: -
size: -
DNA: TGTGCCAGCAGCTTAGGAGTCTCCCCAGGGGACGAAAAACTGTTTTTT
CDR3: CASSLGVSPGDEKLFF

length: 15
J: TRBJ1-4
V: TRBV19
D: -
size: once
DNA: TGTGCCAGTAGTATACCCGTAGGGGGACATGAAAAACTGTTTTTT
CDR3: CASSIPVGGHEKLFF

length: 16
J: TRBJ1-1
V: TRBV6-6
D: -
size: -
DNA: TGTGCCAGCAGTTACTCTCCAGGGGTGTCGGTCACTGAAGCTTTCTTT
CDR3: CASSYSPGVSVTEAFF

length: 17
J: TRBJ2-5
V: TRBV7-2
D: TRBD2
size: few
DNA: TGTGCCAGCAGCAGAGGTAGCGGGAGGGCCGGGCGAGAGACCCAGTACTTC
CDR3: CASSRGSGRAGRETQYF

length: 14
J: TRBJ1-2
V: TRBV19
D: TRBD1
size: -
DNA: TGTGCCAGTAAGGATGGACAGGGGAACTATGGCTACACCTTC
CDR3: CASKDGQGNYGYTF

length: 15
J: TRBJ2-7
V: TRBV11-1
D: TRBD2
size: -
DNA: TGTGCCAGCAGCCCTCGGGATAGCGGGAATTACGAGCAGTACTTC
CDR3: CASSPRDSGNYEQYF

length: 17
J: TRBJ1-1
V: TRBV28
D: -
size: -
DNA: TGTGCCAGCAGGACCACAGGGATAAGTCTTTCTAGGACTGAAGCTTTCTTT
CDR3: CASRTTGISLSRTEAFF

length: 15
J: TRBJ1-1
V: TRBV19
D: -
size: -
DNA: TGTGCCAGTAGTATAATTTGGAGGACGAACACTGAAGCTTTCTTT
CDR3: CASSIIWRTNTEAFF